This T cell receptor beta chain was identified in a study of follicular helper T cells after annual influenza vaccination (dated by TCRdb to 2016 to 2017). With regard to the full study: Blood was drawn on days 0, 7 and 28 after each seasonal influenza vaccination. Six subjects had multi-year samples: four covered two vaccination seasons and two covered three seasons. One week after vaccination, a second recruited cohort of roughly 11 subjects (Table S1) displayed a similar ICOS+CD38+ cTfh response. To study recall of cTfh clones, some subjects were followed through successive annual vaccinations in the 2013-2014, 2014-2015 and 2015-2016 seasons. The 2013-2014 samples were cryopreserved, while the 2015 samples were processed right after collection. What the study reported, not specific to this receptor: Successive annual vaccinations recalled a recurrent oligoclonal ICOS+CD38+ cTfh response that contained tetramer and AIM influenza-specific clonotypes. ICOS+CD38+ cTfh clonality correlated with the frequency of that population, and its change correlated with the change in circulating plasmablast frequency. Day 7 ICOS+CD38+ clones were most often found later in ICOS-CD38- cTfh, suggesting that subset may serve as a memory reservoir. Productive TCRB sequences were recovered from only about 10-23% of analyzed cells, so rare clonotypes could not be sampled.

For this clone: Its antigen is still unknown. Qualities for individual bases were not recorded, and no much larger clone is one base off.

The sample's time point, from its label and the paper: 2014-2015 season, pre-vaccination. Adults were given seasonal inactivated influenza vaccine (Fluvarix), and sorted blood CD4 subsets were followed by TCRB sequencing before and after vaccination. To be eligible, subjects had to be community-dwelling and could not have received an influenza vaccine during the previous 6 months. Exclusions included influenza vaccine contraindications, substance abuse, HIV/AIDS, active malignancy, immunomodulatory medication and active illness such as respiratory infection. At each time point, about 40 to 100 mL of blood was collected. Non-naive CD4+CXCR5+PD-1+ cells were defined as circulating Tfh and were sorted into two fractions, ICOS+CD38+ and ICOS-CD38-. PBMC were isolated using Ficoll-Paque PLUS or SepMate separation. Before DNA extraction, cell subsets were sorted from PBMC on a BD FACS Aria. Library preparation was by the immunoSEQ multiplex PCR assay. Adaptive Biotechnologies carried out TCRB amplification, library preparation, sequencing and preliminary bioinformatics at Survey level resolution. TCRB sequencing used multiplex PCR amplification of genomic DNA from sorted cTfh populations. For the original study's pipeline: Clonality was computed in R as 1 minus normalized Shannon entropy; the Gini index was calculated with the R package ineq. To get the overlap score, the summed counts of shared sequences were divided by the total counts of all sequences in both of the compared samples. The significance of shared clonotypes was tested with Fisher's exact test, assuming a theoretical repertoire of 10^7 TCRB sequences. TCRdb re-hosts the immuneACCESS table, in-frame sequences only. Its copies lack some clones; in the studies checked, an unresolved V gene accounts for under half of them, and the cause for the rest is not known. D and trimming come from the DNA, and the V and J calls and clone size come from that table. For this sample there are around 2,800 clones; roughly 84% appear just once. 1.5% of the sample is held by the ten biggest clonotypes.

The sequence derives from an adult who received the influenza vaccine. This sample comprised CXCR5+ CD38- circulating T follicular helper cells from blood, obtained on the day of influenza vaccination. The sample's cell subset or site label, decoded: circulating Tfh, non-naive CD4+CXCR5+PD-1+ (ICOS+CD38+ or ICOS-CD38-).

CDR3 protein: CASSLGPTGGSGYTF. The DNA sequence reads TGTGCCAGCAGCTTGGGGCCCACAGGGGGCAGTGGCTACACCTTC. In this chain, TRBV11-1 is recombined with TRBJ1-2, with 9 junctional bases fitting TRBD1. CDR1 and CDR2, looked up from the germline V gene (reference sequence), are SGHAT and FQDESV. The CDR3, cysteine through phenylalanine, is 15 amino acids long. CDR3 DNA is the only sequence kept; it has 45 bases, read in frame from the first base. V and J are trimmed by 3 bases and 7 bases, and the gene matches miss 9 bases of the junction.